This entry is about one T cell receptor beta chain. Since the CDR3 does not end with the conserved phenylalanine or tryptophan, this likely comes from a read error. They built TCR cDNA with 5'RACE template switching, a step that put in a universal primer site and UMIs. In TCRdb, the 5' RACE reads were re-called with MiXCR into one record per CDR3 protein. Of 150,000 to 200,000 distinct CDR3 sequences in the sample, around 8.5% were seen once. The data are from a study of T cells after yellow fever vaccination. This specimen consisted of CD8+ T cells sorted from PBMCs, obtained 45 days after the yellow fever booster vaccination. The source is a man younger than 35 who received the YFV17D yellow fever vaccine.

CDR3 loop: CASSMALGGGSYNEQFL. In DNA form, the CDR3 reads TGTGCCAGCAGCATGGCCCTTGGGGGGGGTTCCTACAATGAGCAGTTCTTG. The J gene is TRBJ2-1, the V gene TRBV28; 7 bases are a match to TRBD2. This CDR3 is 17 amino acids long. Germline CDR1 is MDHEN and CDR2 is SYDVKM. Trimming cost V 6 bases and J 1 base; bases outside gene matches: 12.